Following are 10 T cell receptor beta chains from one sample sequenced in a study of beta chain features in type 1 diabetes. What was sequenced were expressed TCRB transcripts, since all of the isolated RNA had been reverse transcribed. Method: immunoSEQ multiplex PCR; TCRdb's copy keeps in-frame clones and lacks some. The data hold around 260,000 clones, with approximately 25% observed a single time. These receptors lack a known antigen. Notes on the study in general: Type 1 diabetes patients showed a moderate but significant shortening of TCRB CDR3s in all four CD4+ subsets.

What was sequenced was naive CD4+ T cells from blood. The receptors originated from a woman aged 25 to 39 with type 1 diabetes.

This clone was seen more than once but under ten times. The rearrangement links TRBV30 to TRBJ1-1; maybe TRBD1 (5 bases). V dropped 5 bases and J dropped 7 bases, with 14 bases sitting between them. The CDR3 totals 12 residues. Germline-derived CDR1 and CDR2 are GTSNPN and SVGIG (reference sequence). This CDR3 reads CAWEVGRDEAFF. The CDR3, as DNA: TGTGCCTGGGAGGTGGGGCGGGATGAAGCTTTCTTT.

CDR3 DNA sequence: TGCGCCAGCAGCTCAAAACTAGCGCGAGAGGCAGATACGCAGTATTTT. It encodes CASSSKLAREADTQYF. The V call is TRBV5-1, the J call TRBJ2-3; 7 bases agree with TRBD2. In germline, CDR1 is SGHRS, CDR2 YFSETQ. This CDR3 is built from 16 residues. Losses at the gene ends were 3 bases for V and 4 bases for J; bases not matched to a gene: 11.

This sequence joins TRBV5-1 and TRBJ1-1; 7 nucleotides align to TRBD1. The CDR3 is 17 residues long. The germline CDR1 and CDR2 sequences are SGHRS and YFSETQ. J was trimmed by 0 bases and V by 4 bases; bases with no gene match: 12. The CDR3 is CASSLTPGQILNTEAFF. CDR3 coding DNA: TGCGCCAGCAGCCTGACTCCGGGACAGATATTGAACACTGAAGCTTTCTTT. The whole variable domain, remainder taken from reference TRBV5-1 and TRBJ1-1, is KAGVTQTPRYLIKTRGQQVTLSCSPISGHRSVSWYQQTPGQGLQFLFEYFSETQRNKGNFPGRFSGRQFSNSRSEMNVSTLELGDSALYLCASSLTPGQILNTEAFFGQGTRLTVV.

This clone was seen only a few times. The chain couples TRBV15 to TRBJ2-2; tentatively, D is TRBD1 (6 bases). There are 14 residues in the CDR3. Germline CDR1 reads LNHNV; CDR2 reads YYDKDF (reference sequence). V dropped 5 bases and J dropped 0 bases, with 7 bases sitting between them. The DNA for the CDR3 is TGTGCCACCAGCGCAGGGGCGAACACCGGGGAGCTGTTTTTT. It translates to CATSAGANTGELFF.

The V and J genes are TRBV7-3 and TRBJ1-5; no definite D call. Germline CDR1 is SGHTA and CDR2 is FQGTGA. With 2 bases removed from V and 6 bases from J, the gap between germline ends came to 8 bases. The CDR3 extends over 13 amino acids. CDR3 sequence (DNA): TGTGCCAGCAGCTTAGGGAGCGGTCAGCCCCAGCATTTT. Its protein product is CASSLGSGQPQHF.

This clone has more than one count but fewer than ten. The J gene is TRBJ2-1, the V gene TRBV11-2, with D tentatively TRBD2 (6 bases). This CDR3 region has 15 residues. V dropped 1 base and J dropped 4 bases, with 11 bases sitting between them. The germline gives CDR1 SGHAT, CDR2 FQNNGV. CDR3 in DNA: TGTGCCAGCAGCTTAGGAATAGCGGAGTACAATGAGCAGTTCTTC. This sequence encodes CASSLGIAEYNEQFF. The variable domain in full, with the rest retrieved from reference TRBV11-2 and TRBJ2-1, is EAGVAQSPRYKIIEKRQSVAFWCNPISGHATLYWYQQILGQGPKLLIQFQNNGVVDDSQLPKDRFSAERLKGVDSTLKIQPAKLEDSAVYLCASSLGIAEYNEQFFGPGTRLTVL.

This chain connects TRBV25-1 to TRBJ2-7; 7 bases match TRBD2. The CDR3 runs to 15 residues. Germline CDR1 reads MGHDK; CDR2 reads SYGVNS. The V and J ends lost 3 bases and 2 bases, in that order; junction bases with no gene match: 7. CDR3 region: CASSDVGGVAYEQYF. The CDR3 DNA follows: TGTGCCAGCAGTGATGTGGGAGGGGTGGCCTACGAGCAGTACTTC.

The V and J genes are TRBV2 and TRBJ2-7; tentatively, D is TRBD1 (6 bases). V gave up 8 bases and J gave up 2 bases, with 16 bases separating them. Germline V lookup: CDR1 SNHLY, CDR2 FYNNEI. This CDR3 is 14 amino acids long. CDR3 DNA sequence: TGTGCCAGCTCCTGGCAGGGGCGGACCTACGAGCAGTACTTC. Translation: CASSWQGRTYEQYF. Full variable domain (remainder filled in from reference TRBV2 and TRBJ2-7): EPEVTQTPSHQVTQMGQEVILRCVPISNHLYFYWYRQILGQKVEFLVSFYNNEISEKSEIFDDQFSVERPDGSNFTLKIRSTKLEDSAMYFCASSWQGRTYEQYFGPGTRLTVT.

This clone was seen a handful of times. V usage is TRBV15 and J usage is TRBJ1-3; TRBD1 agrees at 7 bases. The CDR3 spans 15 residues. Losses at the gene ends were 2 bases for V and 2 bases for J; bases not matched to a gene: 3. Germline CDR1 is LNHNV and CDR2 is YYDKDF (reference sequence). Here the CDR3 DNA reads TGTGCCACCAGCAGACCCGACAGGGCTGGAAACACCATATATTTT. Encoded protein: CATSRPDRAGNTIYF.

This chain connects TRBV9 to TRBJ1-2; D is uncertain. The CDR3 sequence is 12 residues long. CDR1 is SGDLS, CDR2 YYNGEE, per germline. Trimming pared 3 bases from V and 6 bases from J, leaving 9 bases between. CDR3 nucleotides: TGTGCCAGCAGCGGTGACATCGATGGCTACACCTTC. Protein sequence: CASSGDIDGYTF. Looking up the rest from reference TRBV9 and TRBJ1-2 gives the full variable domain: DSGVTQTPKHLITATGQRVTLRCSPRSGDLSVYWYQQSLDQGLQFLIQYYNGEERAKGNILERFSAQQFPDLHSELNLSSLELGDSALYFCASSGDIDGYTFGSGTRLTVV.